These T cell receptor beta chains were read from a single sample in a study of blood T cell repertoires in COVID-19. Assay: immunoSEQ multiplex PCR; the TCRdb copy retains only in-frame clones and omits some. The sample has fewer than 250,000 clones; around 86% are singletons. Specimen: peripheral blood. Receptors originate from a woman aged 80 or over with COVID-19, enrolled during active disease. The CDR3 runs from the conserved cysteine through the conserved F or W. Fields, in order: V gene, J gene, clone size, D gene, CDR3 protein, CDR3 DNA. The D gene is left open where the match is weak. The listing skips clone size in some rows; elsewhere it reads once, few, many or a size class.

V: TRBV2; J: TRBJ2-2; size: .; D: TRBD1; CDR3: CASSEGTGNLGELFF; DNA: TGTGCCAGCAGTGAGGGGACAGGGAATTTAGGGGAGCTGTTTTTT
V: TRBV3-1/TRBV3-2; J: TRBJ1-1; size: .; D: .; CDR3: CASSPSGGTEAFF; DNA: TGTGCCAGCAGCCCCTCCGGGGGTACTGAAGCTTTCTTT
V: TRBV28; J: TRBJ2-6; size: .; D: .; CDR3: CASSLGRRVSGANVLTF; DNA: TGTGCCAGCAGTTTGGGGAGGAGGGTCTCTGGGGCCAACGTCCTGACTTTC
V: TRBV3-1/TRBV3-2; J: TRBJ1-4; size: .; D: .; CDR3: CASSQDWGREKLFF; DNA: TGTGCCAGCAGCCAAGACTGGGGGCGGGAAAAACTGTTTTTT
V: TRBV6-2/TRBV6-3; J: TRBJ1-6; size: few; D: .; CDR3: CASSGMTGSYNSPLHF; DNA: TGTGCCAGCAGTGGGATGACAGGCTCCTATAATTCACCCCTCCACTTT
V: TRBV13; J: TRBJ2-1; size: .; D: .; CDR3: CASSSQAGTHSYNEQFF; DNA: TGTGCCAGCAGCTCACAGGCGGGGACCCATTCCTACAATGAGCAGTTCTTC
V: TRBV29-1; J: TRBJ2-1; size: .; D: .; CDR3: CSVDKGNEQFF; DNA: TGCAGCGTTGATAAGGGGAATGAGCAGTTCTTC
V: TRBV3-1/TRBV3-2; J: TRBJ1-4; size: .; D: TRBD1; CDR3: CASSLGGQGGEKLFF; DNA: TGTGCCAGCAGCCTAGGGGGACAGGGGGGTGAAAAACTGTTTTTT
V: TRBV9; J: TRBJ1-3; size: .; D: TRBD1; CDR3: CASSFQRQGPGNTIYF; DNA: TGTGCCAGCAGCTTCCAACGACAGGGTCCCGGAAACACCATATATTTT
V: TRBV6-5; J: TRBJ2-1; size: .; D: TRBD2; CDR3: CASSPAGGGNNEQFF; DNA: TGTGCCAGCAGTCCGGCGGGGGGCGGGAACAATGAGCAGTTCTTC
V: TRBV10-3; J: TRBJ1-6; size: .; D: TRBD1; CDR3: CAISESRTGVSPLHF; DNA: TGTGCCATCAGTGAGTCGCGGACAGGGGTTTCACCCCTCCACTTT
V: TRBV5-6; J: TRBJ1-2; size: .; D: TRBD1; CDR3: CASSSSPGTGNDNYGYTF; DNA: TGTGCCAGCAGCTCGAGTCCCGGGACAGGAAACGATAACTATGGCTACACCTTC
V: TRBV6-2/TRBV6-3; J: TRBJ2-6; size: .; D: TRBD1; CDR3: CASSSPGTGRAGANVLTF; DNA: TGTGCCAGCAGTTCCCCCGGGACAGGGAGAGCGGGGGCCAACGTCCTGACTTTC
V: TRBV28; J: TRBJ1-2; size: .; D: .; CDR3: CASSFWTVGGYGYTF; DNA: TGTGCCAGCAGTTTTTGGACGGTGGGGGGCTATGGCTACACCTTC